This paragraph reports one T cell receptor beta chain. This record comes from a study of T cell responses to AZD1222 COVID-19 vaccine. The method was immunoSEQ multiplex PCR; TCRdb's version includes in-frame clones alone and lacks a portion of them. Altogether approximately 92,000 clones are present, 87% being singletons, with the ten largest covering around 3.1%. This CDR3 comprises 13 residues. Deletions cut 7 bases from V and 7 bases from J, with 14 bases between. This specimen was peripheral blood, taken on day 0 of AZD1222 vaccination. The chain employs TRBV12-3 or TRBV12-4 and TRBJ1-5; a possible D gene is TRBD1 (5 bases). The origin of this receptor is an adult in good health. The CDR3 DNA follows: TGTGCCAGCACCGTGGGGGGGGGACAGCCCCAGCATTTT. Its protein product is CASTVGGGQPQHF.